Each of the 18 T cell receptor beta chains below was sequenced from the same sample in a study of cytomegalovirus exposure and HLA in healthy donors (dated by TCRdb to between 2016 and 2019). The library relied on the immunoSEQ multiplex PCR assay. For the multiplex PCR, a mixture combining 60 forward primers for TCR Vbeta segments and 13 reverse primers for TCR Jbeta segments was used. In its TCRdb copy, this immuneACCESS table keeps in-frame sequences only and misses some clones. Where compared with another copy, unresolved V genes explain less than half of these, and the others have no known cause. The sample records about 150,000 clones, 65% to 80% of which are singletons. In total, the top ten clones hold under 4.5% of the sample. The specimen sequenced was PBMCs. Receptors originate from a woman between 40 and 55 years old in good health and CMV-seronegative.

The CDR3 DNA is TGCGCCAGCAGTGATTCCGGGACAGGGGATTACGAGCAGTACTTC. This sequence encodes CASSDSGTGDYEQYF. The chain employs TRBV10-1 and TRBJ2-7; 10 nucleotides agree with TRBD1. CDR3 length equals 15 residues. The J segment lost 4 bases and the V segment lost 3 bases, leaving 6 bases of the junction unmatched. Per germline, CDR1 WNHNN and CDR2 SYGVQD (reference sequence).

The V and J genes are TRBV18 and TRBJ2-2; TRBD2 matches at 9 bases. Germline trimming cut 3 bases from V and 1 base from J; bases unmatched to any gene: 9. Germline values: CDR1 KGHSH, CDR2 LQKENI. The CDR3 has 18 residues. As DNA, the CDR3 is TGTGCCAGCTCACCTCGGCGGGGGGGCCTCTTGAACACCGGGGAGCTGTTTTTT. Protein product: CASSPRRGGLLNTGELFF.

This clone was observed once. J is TRBJ1-4 and V is TRBV28; 8 bases match TRBD1. Germline V CDR1 and CDR2: MDHEN, SYDVKM. Losses at the gene ends were 5 bases for V and 7 bases for J; bases not matched to a gene: 9. The CDR3 runs to 15 residues. The CDR3 nucleotides are TGTGCCAGCAGTGCCGCAGGGGGCCTCGGTGAAAAACTGTTTTTT. Translating it yields CASSAAGGLGEKLFF.

The chain has TRBV28 and TRBJ2-7, with TRBD2 identical over 14 bases. Trimming at V came to 6 bases and at J to 4 bases, leaving 11 bases not matched to a gene. Germline V gives CDR1 MDHEN, CDR2 SYDVKM. The CDR3 spans 17 residues. In DNA form, the CDR3 reads TGTGCCAGCAGCACAGGGACTAGCGGGAGCCAGCTGTACGAGCAGTACTTC. It is translated as CASSTGTSGSQLYEQYF.

The rearrangement joins TRBV10-3 to TRBJ2-2, with 9 bases identical to TRBD2. This CDR3 comprises 14 residues. CDR1 is ENHRY, CDR2 SYGVKD, per germline. The trim removed 8 bases at V and 1 base at J, leaving 2 bases unmatched. CDR3 sequence: CAIGREGNTGELFF. The CDR3 coding sequence is TGTGCCATCGGGCGGGAGGGGAACACCGGGGAGCTGTTTTTT.

V and J are TRBV29-1 and TRBJ2-5; 13 bases align to TRBD2. Germline V gene sequence: CDR1 SQVTM, CDR2 ANQGSEA. CDR3 length: 14 residues. After removal of 7 bases from V and 5 bases from J, the junction contained 7 bases not matched to a gene. The CDR3 region is CSARTSGGRETQYF. CDR3 nucleotides: TGCAGCGCTCGGACTAGCGGGGGACGGGAGACCCAGTACTTC.

V is TRBV10-3 and J is TRBJ2-7; D may be TRBD1 (7 bases). The V gene lost 3 bases and the J gene lost 3 bases, with 15 bases spanning the gap. CDR1 is ENHRY and CDR2 is SYGVKD in the germline V gene. The CDR3 covers 15 residues. CDR3 bases: TGTGCCATCAGTGACCCCGCAGGGGGAGGCTACGAGCAGTACTTC. Amino acid sequence: CAISDPAGGGYEQYF.

V and J are TRBV27 and TRBJ1-1, with D tentatively TRBD1 (5 bases). V was pared by 7 bases and J by 0 bases, with 15 bases between. The CDR3 has 15 amino acids. CDR1 is MNHEY, CDR2 SMNVEV, per germline (reference sequence). CDR3 coding DNA: TGTGCCAGCATCGGGGACTTCATCATGAACACTGAAGCTTTCTTT. It translates to CASIGDFIMNTEAFF.

V usage is TRBV27 and J usage is TRBJ2-6, with D hard to call. V was trimmed by 7 bases and J by 1 base, leaving 5 bases between them. The CDR3 loop spans 13 amino acids. CDR1 is MNHEY and CDR2 is SMNVEV in the germline V gene (reference sequence). CDR3 residues: CASTPSGANVLTF. The CDR3 nucleotides are TGTGCCAGCACCCCTTCTGGGGCCAACGTCCTGACTTTC.

The chain is built from TRBV10-1 and TRBJ2-3, with TRBD2 identical over 9 bases. Per germline, CDR1 WNHNN and CDR2 SYGVQD (reference sequence). This CDR3 is built from 16 residues. The junction had 10 bases not matched to a gene; V was cut back by 6 bases and J by 3 bases. CDR3 sequence: CASSGPAGGRTDTQYF. The CDR3 region has the DNA TGCGCCAGCAGCGGGCCAGCGGGAGGTAGAACAGATACGCAGTATTTT.

This sequence joins TRBV6-5 and TRBJ2-7; TRBD2 aligns across 9 bases. The CDR3 covers 12 residues. Trimming cost V 8 bases and J 5 bases; bases outside gene matches: 4. CDR1 MNHEY and CDR2 SVGAGI come from the germline V gene. The CDR3 protein is CASGSSGNEQYF. CDR3 coding DNA: TGTGCCAGCGGGTCTAGCGGGAACGAGCAGTACTTC.

CDR3 bases: TGTGCCAGTAGTGAGGGGGCAGAAGTTAATTCACCCCTCCACTTT. Its translation: CASSEGAEVNSPLHF. The chain combines TRBV19 with TRBJ1-6; 7 nucleotides align to TRBD1. The germline V gene encodes CDR1 LNHDA and CDR2 SQIVND (reference sequence). This CDR3 is 15 amino acids long. Trimming took 5 bases from V and 6 from J; bases not matched to a gene: 7. The full variable domain, its missing parts supplied by reference TRBV19 and TRBJ1-6, is DGGITQSPKYLFRKEGQNVTLSCEQNLNHDAMYWYRQDPGQGLRLIYYSQIVNDFQKGDIAEGYSVSREKKESFPLTVTSAQKNPTAFYLCASSEGAEVNSPLHFGNGTRLTVT.

About this clone: The junction and the germline gene differ at one end; a read error may be behind it. As DNA, the CDR3 is TGTGTCAGCAGCTCGGGGAACACTGAAGCTTTCTTT. This gives the protein CVSSSGNTEAFF. This chain connects TRBV7-9 to TRBJ1-1; no clear D. The CDR3 extends over 12 amino acids. In germline, CDR1 is SEHNR, CDR2 FQNEAQ (reference sequence).

The V call is TRBV6-1, the J call TRBJ2-3; 9 bases match TRBD1. This CDR3 contains 15 residues. Germline V gene sequence: CDR1 MNHNS, CDR2 SASEGT. V shed 1 base, J shed 2 bases, and the junction held 1 base outside the gene matches. The CDR3 loop is CASSEGTGDTDTQYF. CDR3 coding DNA: TGTGCCAGCAGTGAAGGGACAGGGGACACAGATACGCAGTATTTT.

V gene TRBV4-2 combines with J gene TRBJ2-7; D is unclear. CDR3 length equals 15 residues. Germline CDR1 LGHNA, CDR2 YNFKEQ. V shed 1 base and J shed 2 bases, with 12 bases lying between them. CDR3 sequence reads: CASSQVAALTYEQYF. In DNA form, the CDR3 reads TGTGCCAGCAGCCAAGTGGCCGCTCTGACCTACGAGCAGTACTTC.

This clone was seen a handful of times. The chain couples TRBV4-1 to TRBJ2-7, with D tentatively TRBD1 (5 bases). This CDR3 contains 12 residues. Trimming shortened V by 0 bases and J by 8 bases, and 8 bases separated the two germline ends. Germline CDR1 and CDR2: MGHRA and YSYEKL. This CDR3 is CASSQDRQKQYF. The DNA for the CDR3 is TGCGCCAGCAGCCAAGATAGACAGAAGCAGTACTTC.

There are a few counts of this clone. This chain links TRBV25-1 with TRBJ1-1; D gene unclear. Trimming stripped 3 bases from V and 0 bases from J, with 11 bases between. CDR1 and CDR2 from the germline V gene are MGHDK and SYGVNS. The CDR3 sequence is 15 residues long. The CDR3 spells CASSESRRVNTEAFF. The CDR3 DNA reads TGTGCCAGCAGTGAGTCCCGGCGGGTGAACACTGAAGCTTTCTTT.

This chain uses TRBV7-2 with TRBJ2-2; no clear D gene. The CDR3 contains 17 residues. The germline CDR1 and CDR2 sequences are SGHTA and FQGNSA. The V gene lost 5 bases and the J gene lost 0 bases, with 16 bases spanning the gap. The CDR3 spells CASSLGLGATNTGELFF. The CDR3 DNA sequence: TGTGCCAGCAGCCTGGGTCTAGGTGCCACGAACACCGGGGAGCTGTTTTTT.